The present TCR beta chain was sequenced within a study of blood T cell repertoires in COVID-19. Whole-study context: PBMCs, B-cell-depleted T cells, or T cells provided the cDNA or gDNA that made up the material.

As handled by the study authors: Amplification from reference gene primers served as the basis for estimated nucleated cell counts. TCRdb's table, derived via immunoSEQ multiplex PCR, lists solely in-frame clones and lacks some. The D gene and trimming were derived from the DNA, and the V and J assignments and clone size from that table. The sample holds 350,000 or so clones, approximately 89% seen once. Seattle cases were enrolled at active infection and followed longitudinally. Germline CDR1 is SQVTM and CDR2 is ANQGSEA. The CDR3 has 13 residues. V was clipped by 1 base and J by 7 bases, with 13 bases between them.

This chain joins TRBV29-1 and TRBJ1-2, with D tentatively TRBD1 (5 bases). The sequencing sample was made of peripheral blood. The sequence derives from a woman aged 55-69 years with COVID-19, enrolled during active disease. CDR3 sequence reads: CSVEARAGGGYTF. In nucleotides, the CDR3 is TGCAGCGTTGAAGCTAGGGCCGGGGGTGGCTACACCTTC.